The entry below describes one T cell receptor (beta chain). Its antigen is not yet known. Per-nucleotide qualities are absent, and no much larger clonotype sits a single base away. Reading the label with the study, this specimen's treatment or condition is: around 19 received Ad26.COV2.S at low or high dose, single or two shots; about 5 received placebo; per-sample allocation not given. For vaccine and placebo recipients, the sequenced repertoires came from samples collected on day 63 after the first injection. Between 29 July and 7 August 2020, Cohort 1b enrolled 25 adults aged 18-55 years at one site in Boston, USA. Ad26.COV2.S was a replication-incompetent adenovirus type 26 vector that expressed a prefusion-stabilized SARS-CoV-2 spike protein derived from the original Wuhan strain. The immunoSEQ Assay was the method used to sequence TCRbeta CDR3 regions. After extraction, genomic DNA underwent amplification by bias-controlled multiplex PCR, followed by high-throughput sequencing. As for the authors' bioinformatics: To quantify the absolute abundance of every unique TCRbeta CDR3 region, sequences were collapsed and filtered. T cell fraction was estimated by normalization of TCRbeta template counts to usable DNA, with usable DNA being measured through amplification of reference genes present in all nucleated cells. Repertoire TCRs were annotated as SARS-CoV-2-specific when V gene, CDR3 amino acid sequence and J gene were exactly matched to a known reactive TCR set. The reference SARS-CoV-2 TCR set was derived from MIRA and filtered for enrichment in COVID-19-positive ImmuneCODE repertoires, a step that removed public or cross-reactive TCRs. Based on the MIRA antigens, annotated TCRs were further analysed at the level of specific ORF or position within ORF. Depth was the summed frequency of annotated unique rearrangements, while breadth was defined as annotated unique rearrangements over total unique productive rearrangements. Group comparisons of TCR breadth used two-sided Wilcoxon rank-sum tests. TCRdb limited this immuneACCESS table to in-frame rearrangements with V and J called. A share of clones is missing; checked studies link under half to unresolved V genes, and the rest is unexplained. V, J and clone size reflect that table, while D and trimming were determined from the DNA. The sample has 250,000 to 300,000 clones on record, around 87% of them singletons. The top ten clonotypes cover about 3.5% of the sample.

This entry is derived from a study of Ad26.COV2.S vaccination and SARS-CoV-2 variants listed by TCRdb under 2021. For context, the study as a whole: Vaccine-arm donors came from COV1001, a multicentre, randomized, double-blind, placebo-controlled phase I-IIa trial of Ad26.COV2.S in healthy adults. Ad26.COV2.S was administered intramuscularly at 5 x 10^10 or 1 x 10^11 viral particles, either as a single shot or as two shots given 56 days apart. The specificity and breadth of SARS-CoV-2-reactive T cell receptors after Ad26.COV2.S vaccination were assessed by TCRbeta repertoire sequencing. A total of 32 samples were included in the TCR-sequenced set, comprising around 19 Ad26.COV2.S vaccine recipients, 5 placebo recipients and 8 SARS-CoV-2 convalescent individuals. Trial participants were randomized into five groups of five, in which low-dose or high-dose Ad26.COV2.S was given once or twice, or placebo was given on both occasions. Blinding of investigators to trial group allocation was maintained during experiments and outcome assessment. Broader findings and caveats from the paper: According to the authors, total T cell responses may have been underestimated by the TCR breadth and depth analyses. Compared with placebo recipients, Ad26.COV2.S recipients showed higher spike-specific TCR breadth (P = 0.0014). Comparable non-spike TCR breadth was observed between vaccine and placebo recipients, consistent with only spike being contained in the vaccine. The study was not powered for comparison of responses between vaccine doses or regimens. After vaccination, spike-specific CD8+ and CD4+ T cell responses were reported to show substantial breadth.

The germline V gene gives CDR1 as SGHRS and CDR2 as YFSETQ. The junction shows trimming of 0 bases on V and 0 bases on J, plus 17 bases between the germline ends. Measured from the cysteine to the phenylalanine, the CDR3 is 18 residues long. Of all the DNA, just the CDR3 is kept, 54 bases in frame from base 1. The sequences come from peripheral blood, collected in a trial of Ad26.COV2.S vaccine versus placebo. The rearrangement combines TRBV5-1 with TRBJ2-3; a weak D assignment points to TRBD1 (5 bases agree). This TCR was sampled from a person aged 18 to 59 who received the Ad26.COV2.S COVID-19 vaccine or a placebo. The CDR3 is CASSLGQTSTPSTDTQYF. The nucleotide sequence reads TGCGCCAGCAGCTTGGGACAGACGTCAACCCCTAGCACAGATACGCAGTATTTT.